Each of the 17 T cell receptor beta chains below was sequenced from the same sample in a study of blood T cells in healthy people across ages (dated by TCRdb to the mid-2010s). Library preparation employed 5' RACE. The sample was run on an Illumina HiSeq 2500. A second PCR of about 6 to 11 cycles was run with a J-beta primer mix and a sample-barcoded 5' primer. Clones were called with MiXCR by TCRdb after fastp trimmed the public reads at Q25, and only in-frame beta chains were retained. Here each entry gathers all rows of one CDR3 protein and keeps the most common genes and DNA. The sample table shows about 1.5 million distinct CDR3 sequences, and 42% are seen once. Of the sample, 7.9% falls within the top ten clones. The sequencing input was blood. The receptors were sampled from a woman younger than 35 in good health.

The table lists this clonotype with many counts. The J gene is TRBJ2-7, the V gene TRBV29-1, with a weak D call TRBD1 (5 bases). CDR1 and CDR2 (germline): SQVTM, ANQGSEA. CDR3 length: 11 amino acids. Trimming stripped 2 bases from V and 6 bases from J, with 8 bases between. CDR3 in DNA: TGCAGCGTTGAAAGGGGTTCCGAGCAGTACTTC. Translation gives CSVERGSEQYF.

This clonotype was seen a handful of times. The chain employs TRBV7-2 and TRBJ2-7; D may be TRBD2 (6 bases). V lost 4 bases, J lost 5 bases, and 9 bases lay in between. CDR1 is SGHTA, CDR2 FQGNSA, per germline. This CDR3 spans 12 amino acids. The CDR3 coding sequence is TGTGCCAGCAGCTCCCGACTAGACGAGCAGTACTTC. This translates into CASSSRLDEQYF. The whole variable domain, filled in from reference TRBV7-2 and TRBJ2-7, reads GAGVSQSPSNKVTEKGKDVELRCDPISGHTALYWYRQSLGQGLEFLIYFQGNSAPDKSGLPSDRFSAERTGGSVSTLTIQRTQQEDSAVYLCASSSRLDEQYFGPGTRLTVT.

This clonotype was counted a few times. The chain links TRBV7-9 to TRBJ2-7; D is possibly TRBD1 (6 bases). V gave up 3 bases and J gave up 4 bases, with 16 bases separating them. The CDR3 sequence is 15 residues long. Per germline, CDR1 SEHNR and CDR2 FQNEAQ (reference sequence). Written as DNA, the CDR3 is TGTGCCAGCAGCTTCGCTATCGCAGGGGAGTACGAGCAGTACTTC. It translates to CASSFAIAGEYEQYF.

This clonotype was seen only a few times. The V and J genes are TRBV5-1 and TRBJ2-7; TRBD1 matches at 7 bases. V dropped 7 bases and J dropped 0; count of bases not matched to a gene: 13. The CDR3 has 16 residues. The germline V gene has CDR1 SGHRS and CDR2 YFSETQ. The DNA for the CDR3 is TGCGCCAGCTCCCCACAGGGGACCCAGTCCTCCTACGAGCAGTACTTC. Its protein is CASSPQGTQSSYEQYF.

The V call is TRBV7-2, the J call TRBJ1-5; D uncertain. Germline lookup yields CDR1 SGHTA and CDR2 FQGNSA. The V gene lost 1 base and the J gene lost 6 bases, with 7 bases spanning the gap. CDR3 length: 13 amino acids. The CDR3 DNA reads TGTGCCAGCAGCTTAGGGGAGGTTCAGCCCCAGCATTTT. Its translation is CASSLGEVQPQHF.

This clonotype came up a few times. This chain links TRBV3-1 with TRBJ2-5, with unresolved D. There are 12 residues in the CDR3. The germline gives CDR1 LGHDT, CDR2 YNNKEL (reference sequence). The V and J ends lost 0 bases and 6 bases respectively, with 5 bases between them. CDR3 nucleotide sequence: TGTGCCAGCAGCCAAGATCGAAAGACCCAGTACTTC. Protein sequence: CASSQDRKTQYF.

The chain links TRBV4-1 to TRBJ2-3; 8 bases agree with TRBD1. CDR3 length: 14 residues. CDR1 MGHRA and CDR2 YSYEKL come from the germline V gene. The junction had 7 bases not matched to a gene; V was cut back by 7 bases and J by 4 bases. In DNA form, the CDR3 reads TGCGCCAGCACCTATGGACAGGGTGCAGATACGCAGTATTTT. Its protein product is CASTYGQGADTQYF.

V usage is TRBV29-1 and J usage is TRBJ1-2; TRBD1 matches at 8 bases. The CDR3 contains 17 residues. V was clipped by 3 bases and J by 3 bases; unmatched bases: 15. Germline CDR1 and CDR2: SQVTM and ANQGSEA. DNA of the CDR3: TGCAGCGTTGACCTTTTGGACAGGGAGCTAAAGGACTATGGCTACACCTTC. It translates to CSVDLLDRELKDYGYTF.

V and J are TRBV20-1 and TRBJ1-1; D is possibly TRBD1 (5 bases). This CDR3 contains 15 residues. V shed 0 bases and J shed 4 bases, with 15 bases lying between them. Germline assignment: CDR1 DFQATT and CDR2 SNEGSKA (reference sequence). The CDR3 DNA reads TGCAGTGCTAGAGATGGAACCTATGGGGGCACTGAAGCTTTCTTT. Residues: CSARDGTYGGTEAFF.

This clonotype came up a few times. The rearrangement links TRBV9 to TRBJ2-1; 8 nucleotides agree with TRBD1. CDR1 and CDR2 (germline): SGDLS, YYNGEE. Germline trimming cut 0 bases from V and 5 bases from J; bases unmatched to any gene: 4. This CDR3 comprises 15 residues. In DNA form, the CDR3 reads TGTGCCAGCAGCGTAGGAGGGACAGGTAACAATGAGCAGTTCTTC. Translating it yields CASSVGGTGNNEQFF.

This chain uses TRBV6-2 or TRBV6-3 with TRBJ2-1; D is perhaps TRBD1 (9 bases). Germline V gene sequence: CDR1 MNHEY, CDR2 SVGEGT. Trimming shortened V by 7 bases and J by 8 bases, and 24 bases separated the two germline ends. The CDR3 sequence is 16 residues long. The CDR3 spells CASIGGGTGMGDEQFF. CDR3 nucleotide sequence: TGTGCCAGCATCGGGGGGGGGACAGGGATGGGAGATGAGCAGTTCTTC.

CDR3 loop: CSVEDPGHTSTDTQYF. CDR3 sequence (DNA): TGCAGCGTTGAAGATCCGGGACATACTAGCACAGATACGCAGTATTTT. This chain connects TRBV29-1 to TRBJ2-3; D possibly corresponds to TRBD1 (6 bases). CDR1 is SQVTM, CDR2 ANQGSEA, per germline. This CDR3 is 16 amino acids long. Deletions cut 0 bases from V and 0 bases from J, with 13 bases between.

This clonotype has a handful of counts. The V call is TRBV28, the J call TRBJ2-7, with 10 nucleotides matching TRBD2. With V trimmed by 6 bases and J by 3 bases, 17 bases remained unmatched. The CDR3 consists of 18 residues. Germline assignment: CDR1 MDHEN and CDR2 SYDVKM. The CDR3 DNA sequence: TGTGCCAGCAGATTTATGCGGAGGAGGACTAGCGGAAACTACGAGCAGTACTTC. Protein sequence: CASRFMRRRTSGNYEQYF.

The chain combines TRBV27 with TRBJ1-1; D might be TRBD1 (6 bases). V lost 8 bases to trimming and J lost 4 bases, with 14 bases between them. CDR3 length: 13 amino acids. The germline V gene encodes CDR1 MNHEY and CDR2 SMNVEV (reference sequence). The CDR3 loop is CASRDTMSTEAFF. The CDR3 DNA reads TGTGCCAGCCGGGACACGATGAGCACTGAAGCTTTCTTT.

The chain links TRBV15 to TRBJ2-3; 7 bases are shared with TRBD1. V shed 3 bases, J shed 6 bases, and the junction held 0 bases outside the gene matches. The CDR3 extends over 12 amino acids. Germline V gives CDR1 LNHNV, CDR2 YYDKDF (reference sequence). The CDR3 loop is CATSRTGDTQYF. CDR3 sequence (DNA): TGTGCCACCAGCAGGACAGGGGATACGCAGTATTTT.

The rearrangement links TRBV12-3 or TRBV12-4 to TRBJ2-5; D not resolved. V was pared by 7 bases and J by 3 bases, with 12 bases between. The CDR3 is made up of 13 amino acids. In nucleotides, the CDR3 is TGTGCCAGCAAGGTTATAGTCAAAGAGACCCAGTACTTC. This gives the protein CASKVIVKETQYF.

The rearrangement joins TRBV9 to TRBJ1-6; D not certain. The CDR3 runs 11 residues. The V and J ends lost 0 bases and 14 bases respectively, with 6 bases between them. CDR1 is SGDLS and CDR2 is YYNGEE in the germline V gene. CDR3 amino acids: CASSVGEALHF. CDR3 bases: TGTGCCAGCAGCGTAGGGGAGGCCCTCCACTTT.